This T cell receptor (beta chain) originates from a study of regulatory T cells in long-lasting Graves disease. Study-wide background: Newly diagnosed Graves' patients had taken antithyroid drugs under 3 months.

Germline-derived CDR1 and CDR2 are SNHLY and FYNNEI. The V end lost 7 bases, the J end lost 5 bases, and 11 bases lay between the germline ends. The CDR3 is 12 amino acids. This clonotype appeared many times. Its antigen is as yet unknown. Both iRepertoire HTBI primers and Arm-PCR of CDR3 regions were used to build the TCR beta libraries. MiXCR was run by TCRdb on the multiplex PCR reads, yielding one entry per CDR3 protein. The sample carries 440,000 or so distinct CDR3 sequences, about 15% recorded once. Study-wide results and limits: Exclusively peripheral blood, rather than thyroid tissue, was studied. Sharing of public clonotypes was greater in persistent patients (about 2,700) than in new patients (almost 1,000).

Time point noted: newly diagnosed GD, antithyroid drugs for less than 3 months. Construction of the TCR library relied on RNA isolated from PBMCs. The data were also submitted as part of a second study, on T cells in Graves' hyperthyroidism and ophthalmopathy.

The sequenced sample was peripheral blood mononuclear cells (PBMCs), obtained at new diagnosis, from a patient treated with antithyroid drugs. V gene TRBV2 combines with J gene TRBJ2-5; D ambiguous. The origin of this receptor is a woman in her twenties or thirties with Graves disease. The CDR3 DNA follows: TGTGCCAGCATTTTCAGTGGGGAGACCCAGTACTTC. Translating it yields CASIFSGETQYF.